One sample yielded the 25 T cell receptor beta chains listed below, sequenced in a study of cytomegalovirus exposure and HLA in healthy donors. With 60 Vbeta and 13 Jbeta primers, the PCR was carried out. Only in-frame clones appear in the TCRdb table, and some are missing; sequencing was by immunoSEQ multiplex PCR. The sample's table shows about 77,000 clones. Material: PBMCs. The receptors were gathered from a man between 45 and 60 years old in good health and CMV-seropositive.

CDR3 sequence: CASSPDSLTTGYTF. The CDR3 DNA reads TGCGCCAGCAGTCCGGACAGCTTAACGACTGGCTACACCTTC. V is TRBV5-1 and J is TRBJ1-2, with D possibly TRBD1 on 6 matching bases. Germline CDR1 is SGHRS and CDR2 is YFSETQ. The CDR3 consists of 14 residues. V shed 5 bases and J shed 7 bases, with 18 bases lying between them.

About this clone: Germline is not matched at one junction end, which may reflect a read error. The chain is built from TRBV7-9 and TRBJ2-7; TRBD1 agrees at 10 bases. The CDR3 is 15 residues long. Germline V gene lookup returns CDR1 SEHNR and CDR2 FQNEAQ (reference sequence). The CDR3 region has the DNA TGTGCCAGCAGCCCCGACAGGGGGCCCTCCTCCGAGCAGTACTTC. It is translated as CASSPDRGPSSEQYF.

The chain is built from TRBV11-2 and TRBJ2-5; TRBD1 agrees at 10 bases. V dropped 4 bases and J dropped 4; count of bases not matched to a gene: 6. This CDR3 has 15 residues. CDR1 SGHAT and CDR2 FQNNGV come from the germline V gene. CDR3 nucleotide sequence: TGTGCCAGCAGCTCAGGGACAGGGGCGGTAGAGACCCAGTACTTC. Translating it yields CASSSGTGAVETQYF.

This CDR3 reads CASSQGPRERMYSYEQYF. Here the CDR3 DNA reads TGCGCCAGCAGCCAAGGCCCTAGGGAGCGGATGTACTCCTACGAGCAGTACTTC. J is TRBJ2-7 and V is TRBV4-1; tentatively, D is TRBD2 (5 bases). This CDR3 is 18 amino acids long. CDR1 and CDR2 (germline): MGHRA, YSYEKL. Trimming removed 1 base from V and 0 bases from J, with 19 bases in between.

V is TRBV30 and J is TRBJ1-1, with no clear D. V lost 5 bases to trimming and J lost 1 base, with 11 bases between them. Per the germline V gene, CDR1 is GTSNPN and CDR2 is SVGIG (reference sequence). The CDR3 sequence is 13 residues long. CDR3 protein: CAWGLTQNTEAFF. Written as DNA, the CDR3 is TGTGCCTGGGGACTAACACAGAACACTGAAGCTTTCTTT.

The chain employs TRBV7-9 and TRBJ2-1; tentatively, D is TRBD2 (6 bases). V was cut by 2 bases and J by 0 bases, with 8 bases left in between. The germline V gene has CDR1 SEHNR and CDR2 FQNEAQ (reference sequence). The CDR3 runs to 15 residues. CDR3 in amino acids: CASSLLALSYNEQFF. The CDR3 DNA is TGTGCCAGCAGCTTACTAGCGCTCTCCTACAATGAGCAGTTCTTC.

The chain links TRBV9 to TRBJ2-2, with D maybe TRBD2 (5 bases). The V end was cut by 0 bases, the J end by 4 bases, with 13 bases between. The CDR3 spans 16 residues. Germline V gives CDR1 SGDLS, CDR2 YYNGEE. The CDR3: CASSVASTRGTGELFF. As DNA, the CDR3 is TGTGCCAGCAGCGTAGCTAGCACTAGAGGCACCGGGGAGCTGTTTTTT. Combining the CDR3 with reference TRBV9 and TRBJ2-2 gives the whole variable domain DSGVTQTPKHLITATGQRVTLRCSPRSGDLSVYWYQQSLDQGLQFLIQYYNGEERAKGNILERFSAQQFPDLHSELNLSSLELGDSALYFCASSVASTRGTGELFFGEGSRLTVL.

The rearrangement joins TRBV5-4 to TRBJ1-5; D possibly corresponds to TRBD1 (6 bases). V lost 2 bases and J 6 bases, leaving 12 bases between the germline ends. The germline V gene has CDR1 SGHNT and CDR2 YYREEE (reference sequence). CDR3 length: 14 residues. CDR3 DNA: TGTGCCAGCAGCTTACAGGGTTGGGGTCAGCCCCAGCATTTT. It encodes CASSLQGWGQPQHF.

The V gene is TRBV6-6, the J gene TRBJ2-5, with 7 bases fitting TRBD1. The CDR3 extends over 13 amino acids. CDR1 and CDR2 (germline): MNHNY, SVGAGI (reference sequence). V was clipped by 6 bases and J by 5 bases; unmatched bases: 6. CDR3 region: CASRAGGGETQYF. CDR3 in DNA: TGTGCCAGCAGGGCAGGGGGTGGGGAGACCCAGTACTTC.

This chain links TRBV9 with TRBJ1-4; 7 bases agree with TRBD1. Trimming removed 4 bases from V and 8 bases from J; junction bases left unmatched: 11. The CDR3 spans 15 residues. The V gene's germline CDR1 is SGDLS and CDR2 YYNGEE. CDR3 loop: CASSSQGGGEEKLFF. The CDR3, as DNA: TGTGCCAGCAGCTCCCAGGGGGGAGGTGAAGAAAAACTGTTTTTT.

The rearrangement joins TRBV9 to TRBJ2-1; weak D call: TRBD1 (6 bases). The CDR3 spans 16 residues. Trimming took off 4 bases at V and 2 bases at J, with 16 bases between the two ends. Germline values: CDR1 SGDLS, CDR2 YYNGEE. CDR3 protein: CASSLTGSGAYNEQFF. The CDR3 DNA sequence: TGTGCCAGCAGCCTGACAGGCTCAGGGGCCTACAATGAGCAGTTCTTC.

The genes are TRBV28 and TRBJ2-1; D may be TRBD2 (6 bases). Trimming took off 3 bases at V and 5 bases at J, with 14 bases between the two ends. From germline, CDR1 is MDHEN and CDR2 SYDVKM. This CDR3 is built from 15 residues. The CDR3, as DNA: TGTGCCAGCAGTTTTGACGGGGGACCGGACAATGAGCAGTTCTTC. This translates into CASSFDGGPDNEQFF.

The chain employs TRBV5-1 and TRBJ2-1, with D hard to call. V dropped 3 bases and J dropped 0 bases, with 16 bases sitting between them. Germline values: CDR1 SGHRS, CDR2 YFSETQ. This CDR3 region has 17 residues. This CDR3 is CASSSNNLRSSYNEQFF. DNA for the CDR3: TGCGCCAGCAGCTCCAATAATTTAAGGAGCTCCTACAATGAGCAGTTCTTC. The complete variable domain, with remaining parts taken from reference TRBV5-1 and TRBJ2-1, reads KAGVTQTPRYLIKTRGQQVTLSCSPISGHRSVSWYQQTPGQGLQFLFEYFSETQRNKGNFPGRFSGRQFSNSRSEMNVSTLELGDSALYLCASSSNNLRSSYNEQFFGPGTRLTVL.

The CDR3 DNA is TGTGCCACCGGTAGGGGGGGGAACTATGGCTACACCTTC. Its translation is CATGRGGNYGYTF. The chain carries TRBV27 and TRBJ1-2, with a possible D match to TRBD1 (6 bases). The V end was cut by 10 bases, the J end by 2 bases, with 14 bases between. The length of the CDR3 is 13 residues. Germline V gene lookup returns CDR1 MNHEY and CDR2 SMNVEV (reference sequence).

The genes are TRBV23-1 and TRBJ2-5; D call uncertain. TRBV23-1 is an open reading frame whose function is uncertain. This CDR3 has 11 residues. V lost 4 bases to trimming and J lost 5 bases, with 5 bases between them. CDR3 DNA: TGCGCCAGCAGTCCCCGGGAGACCCAGTACTTC. This sequence encodes CASSPRETQYF.

V is TRBV7-9 and J is TRBJ1-1, with 7 nucleotides matching TRBD1. From germline, CDR1 is SEHNR and CDR2 FQNEAQ (reference sequence). V was pared by 3 bases and J by 5 bases, with 0 bases of the junction left unmatched. The CDR3 sequence is 12 residues long. In nucleotides, the CDR3 is TGTGCCAGCAGCTTGGACAGGACTGAAGCTTTCTTT. Its protein is CASSLDRTEAFF. Together with reference TRBV7-9 and TRBJ1-1, the CDR3 gives the full variable domain: DTGVSQNPRHKITKRGQNVTFRCDPISEHNRLYWYRQTLGQGPEFLTYFQNEAQLEKSRLLSDRFSAERPKGSFSTLEIQRTEQGDSAMYLCASSLDRTEAFFGQGTRLTVV.

V and J are TRBV4-1 and TRBJ2-1, with 14 bases lining up with TRBD2. The CDR3 runs 16 residues. Germline-derived CDR1 and CDR2 are MGHRA and YSYEKL. Germline trimming cut 1 base from V and 7 bases from J; bases unmatched to any gene: 3. The CDR3 here is CASSQGGTSGRNEQFF. The CDR3 bases are TGCGCCAGCAGCCAAGGTGGGACTAGCGGGAGAAATGAGCAGTTCTTC.

The chain employs TRBV27 and TRBJ2-2; maybe TRBD1 (5 bases). Trimming removed 7 bases from V and 3 bases from J, with 12 bases in between. The CDR3 is made up of 14 amino acids. Germline CDR1 and CDR2: MNHEY and SMNVEV (reference sequence). CDR3 sequence: CASTIGAHTGELFF. The CDR3 DNA is TGTGCCAGCACCATAGGGGCTCACACCGGGGAGCTGTTTTTT.

V and J are TRBV4-1 and TRBJ2-1, with 9 bases identical to TRBD1. CDR1 and CDR2 from the germline V gene are MGHRA and YSYEKL. The V and J ends lost 2 bases and 3 bases, in that order; junction bases with no gene match: 8. The CDR3 is made up of 17 amino acids. Written as DNA, the CDR3 is TGCGCCAGCAGCCAAAGGGGAAGGACAGGGGACTACAATGAGCAGTTCTTC. It yields the protein CASSQRGRTGDYNEQFF.

The rearrangement joins TRBV6-1 to TRBJ1-1, with 8 bases lining up with TRBD1. CDR1 MNHNS and CDR2 SASEGT come from the germline V gene. V dropped 4 bases and J dropped 4; count of bases not matched to a gene: 2. The CDR3 contains 13 residues. CDR3: CASSAQGATEAFF. The CDR3 region has the DNA TGTGCCAGCAGTGCTCAGGGGGCCACTGAAGCTTTCTTT.

CDR3 region: CASSDAGGNTEAFF. For the CDR3, the DNA is TGTGCCAGCTCCGATGCAGGGGGGAACACTGAAGCTTTCTTT. The J gene is TRBJ1-1, the V gene TRBV28, with 7 bases identical to TRBD1. The germline V gene encodes CDR1 MDHEN and CDR2 SYDVKM. Losses at the gene ends were 8 bases for V and 1 base for J; bases not matched to a gene: 7. The CDR3 consists of 14 residues.

CDR3 amino acids: CASSELEGTESQHF. The CDR3 DNA sequence: TGTGCCAGCAGTGAACTTGAGGGTACGGAGTCCCAGCATTTT. The rearrangement links TRBV6-1 to TRBJ1-5; unclear D gene. V lost 2 bases, J lost 11 bases, and 16 bases lay in between. The CDR3 runs 14 residues. Germline CDR1 reads MNHNS; CDR2 reads SASEGT.

This chain joins TRBV5-8 and TRBJ2-2; possible D gene TRBD1, 5 bases. V was pared by 4 bases and J by 7 bases, with 14 bases between. CDR1 SGHTS and CDR2 YDEGEE come from the germline V gene. The CDR3 length is 14 residues. CDR3 bases: TGTGCCAGCAGCGAGGACACTATGGGCGGGGAGCTGTTTTTT. Its translation is CASSEDTMGGELFF.

This chain connects TRBV6-1 to TRBJ1-1; 7 bases line up with TRBD1. Losses at the gene ends were 6 bases for V and 2 bases for J; bases not matched to a gene: 9. The CDR3 runs 15 residues. CDR1 is MNHNS and CDR2 is SASEGT in the germline V gene. CDR3 protein: CASRMGQILNTEAFF. The DNA of the CDR3 is TGTGCCAGCAGGATGGGACAGATCCTTAACACTGAAGCTTTCTTT.

The CDR3 sequence is CASRLRTEVANQPQHF. The CDR3 DNA sequence: TGTGCCAGTAGACTCAGGACAGAAGTAGCCAATCAGCCCCAGCATTTT. The chain joins TRBV19 to TRBJ1-5, with D possibly TRBD1 on 6 matching bases. There are 16 residues in the CDR3. V was pared by 6 bases and J by 3 bases, with 18 bases between. Germline CDR1 and CDR2: LNHDA and SQIVND (reference sequence).